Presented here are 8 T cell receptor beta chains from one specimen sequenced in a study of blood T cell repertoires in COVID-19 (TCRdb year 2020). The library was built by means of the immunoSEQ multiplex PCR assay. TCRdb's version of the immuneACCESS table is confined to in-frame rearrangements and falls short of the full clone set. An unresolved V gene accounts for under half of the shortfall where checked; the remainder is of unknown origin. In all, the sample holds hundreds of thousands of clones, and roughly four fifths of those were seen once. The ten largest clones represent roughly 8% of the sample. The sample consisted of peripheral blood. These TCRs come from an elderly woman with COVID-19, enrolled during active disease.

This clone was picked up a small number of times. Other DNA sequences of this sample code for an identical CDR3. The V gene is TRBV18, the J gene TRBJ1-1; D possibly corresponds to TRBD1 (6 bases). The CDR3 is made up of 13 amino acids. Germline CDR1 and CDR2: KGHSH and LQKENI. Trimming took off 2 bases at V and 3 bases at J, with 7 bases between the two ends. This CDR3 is CASSPYRDTEAFF. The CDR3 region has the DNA TGTGCCAGCTCACCATACAGGGACACTGAAGCTTTCTTT.

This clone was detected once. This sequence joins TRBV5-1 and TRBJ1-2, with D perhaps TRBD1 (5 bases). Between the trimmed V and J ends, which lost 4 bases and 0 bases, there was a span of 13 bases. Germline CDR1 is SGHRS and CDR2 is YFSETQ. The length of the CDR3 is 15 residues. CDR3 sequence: CASSSGGTANYGYTF. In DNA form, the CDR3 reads TGCGCCAGCAGCAGCGGAGGGACGGCTAACTATGGCTACACCTTC. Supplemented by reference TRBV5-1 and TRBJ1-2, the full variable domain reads KAGVTQTPRYLIKTRGQQVTLSCSPISGHRSVSWYQQTPGQGLQFLFEYFSETQRNKGNFPGRFSGRQFSNSRSEMNVSTLELGDSALYLCASSSGGTANYGYTFGSGTRLTVV.

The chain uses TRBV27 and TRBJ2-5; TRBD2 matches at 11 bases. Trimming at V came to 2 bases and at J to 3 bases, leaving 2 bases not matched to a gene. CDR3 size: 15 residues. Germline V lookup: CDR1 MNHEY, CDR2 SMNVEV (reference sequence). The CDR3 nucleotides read TGTGCCAGCAGTTTAGGGACTAGCGGAAAAGAGACCCAGTACTTC. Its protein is CASSLGTSGKETQYF.

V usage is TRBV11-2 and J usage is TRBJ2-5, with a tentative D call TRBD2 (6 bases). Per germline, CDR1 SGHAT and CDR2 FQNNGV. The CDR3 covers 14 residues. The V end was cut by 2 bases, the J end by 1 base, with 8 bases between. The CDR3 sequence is CASSLKGLQETQYF. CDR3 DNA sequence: TGTGCCAGCAGCTTAAAGGGACTCCAAGAGACCCAGTACTTC.

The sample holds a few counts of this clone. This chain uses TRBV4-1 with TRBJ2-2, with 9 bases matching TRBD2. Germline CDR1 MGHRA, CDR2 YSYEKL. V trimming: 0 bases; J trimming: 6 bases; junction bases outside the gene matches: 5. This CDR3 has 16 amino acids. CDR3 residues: CASSQEAGGIAGELFF. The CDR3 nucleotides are TGCGCCAGCAGCCAAGAGGCGGGGGGGATTGCCGGGGAGCTGTTTTTT.

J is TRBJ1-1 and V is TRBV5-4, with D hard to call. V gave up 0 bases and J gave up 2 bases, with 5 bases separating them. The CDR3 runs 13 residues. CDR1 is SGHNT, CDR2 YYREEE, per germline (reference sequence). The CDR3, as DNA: TGTGCCAGCAGCTTGGCCCTCAACACTGAAGCTTTCTTT. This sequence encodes CASSLALNTEAFF. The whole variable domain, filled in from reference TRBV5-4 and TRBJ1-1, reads ETGVTQSPTHLIKTRGQQVTLRCSSQSGHNTVSWYQQALGQGPQFIFQYYREEENGRGNFPPRFSGLQFPNYSSELNVNALELDDSALYLCASSLALNTEAFFGQGTRLTVV.

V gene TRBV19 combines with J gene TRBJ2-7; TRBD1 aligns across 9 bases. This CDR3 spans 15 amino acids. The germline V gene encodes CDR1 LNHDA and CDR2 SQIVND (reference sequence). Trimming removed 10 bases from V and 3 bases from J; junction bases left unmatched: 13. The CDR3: CATRSGTGNLYEQYF. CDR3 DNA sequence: TGTGCCACCCGATCCGGGACAGGGAATCTCTACGAGCAGTACTTC.

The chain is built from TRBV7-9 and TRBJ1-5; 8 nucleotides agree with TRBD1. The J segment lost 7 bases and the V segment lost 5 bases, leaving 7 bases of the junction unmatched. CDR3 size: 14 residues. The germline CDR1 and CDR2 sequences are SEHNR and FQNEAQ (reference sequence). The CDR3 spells CASSRDRSGQPQHF. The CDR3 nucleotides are TGTGCCAGCAGCCGGGACAGGTCCGGGCAGCCCCAGCATTTT.